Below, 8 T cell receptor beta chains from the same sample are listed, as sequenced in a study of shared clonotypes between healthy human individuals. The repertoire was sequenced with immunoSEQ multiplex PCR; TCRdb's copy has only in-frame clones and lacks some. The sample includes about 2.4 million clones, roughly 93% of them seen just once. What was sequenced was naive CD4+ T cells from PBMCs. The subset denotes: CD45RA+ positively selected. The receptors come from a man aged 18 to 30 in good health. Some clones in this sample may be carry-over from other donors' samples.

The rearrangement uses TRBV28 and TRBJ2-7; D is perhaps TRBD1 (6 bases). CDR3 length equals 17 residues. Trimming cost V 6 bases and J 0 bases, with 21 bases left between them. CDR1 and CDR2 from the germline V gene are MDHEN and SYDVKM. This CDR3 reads CASSLTGLTIRSYEQYF. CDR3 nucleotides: TGTGCCAGCAGCCTAACAGGGTTGACAATTCGCTCCTACGAGCAGTACTTC.

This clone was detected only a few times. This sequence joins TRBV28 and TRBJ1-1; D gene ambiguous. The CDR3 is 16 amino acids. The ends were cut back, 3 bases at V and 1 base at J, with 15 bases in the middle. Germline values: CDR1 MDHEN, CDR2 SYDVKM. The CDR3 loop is CASSFGLPAGNTEAFF. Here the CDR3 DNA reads TGTGCCAGCAGTTTTGGGCTGCCCGCAGGGAACACTGAAGCTTTCTTT. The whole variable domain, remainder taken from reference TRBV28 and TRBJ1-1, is DVKVTQSSRYLVKRTGEKVFLECVQDMDHENMFWYRQDPGLGLRLIYFSYDVKMKEKGDIPEGYSVSREKKERFSLILESASTNQTSMYLCASSFGLPAGNTEAFFGQGTRLTVV.

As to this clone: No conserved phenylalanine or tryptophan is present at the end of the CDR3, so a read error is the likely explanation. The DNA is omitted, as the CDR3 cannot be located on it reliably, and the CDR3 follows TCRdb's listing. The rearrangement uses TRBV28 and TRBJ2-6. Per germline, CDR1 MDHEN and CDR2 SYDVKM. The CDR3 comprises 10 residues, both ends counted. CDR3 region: CASSGTAASP.

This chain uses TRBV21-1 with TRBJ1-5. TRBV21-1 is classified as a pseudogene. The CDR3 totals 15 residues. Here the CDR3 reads CASSPPLGEEQPQHF. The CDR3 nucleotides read TGTGCCAGCAGCCCCCCTCTGGGGGAGGAACAGCCCCAGCATTTT.

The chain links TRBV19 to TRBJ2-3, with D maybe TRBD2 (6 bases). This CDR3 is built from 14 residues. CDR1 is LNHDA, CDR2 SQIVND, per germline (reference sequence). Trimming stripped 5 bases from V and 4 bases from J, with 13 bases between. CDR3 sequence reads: CASSFSTRPDTQYF. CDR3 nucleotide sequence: TGTGCCAGTAGTTTCTCGACTAGACCAGATACGCAGTATTTT.

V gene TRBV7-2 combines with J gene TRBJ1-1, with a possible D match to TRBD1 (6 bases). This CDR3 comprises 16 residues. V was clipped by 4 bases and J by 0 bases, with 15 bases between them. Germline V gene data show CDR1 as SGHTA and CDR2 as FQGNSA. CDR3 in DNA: TGTGCCAGCAGCTCCTCACAGGGCCTAATGAACACTGAAGCTTTCTTT. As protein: CASSSSQGLMNTEAFF.

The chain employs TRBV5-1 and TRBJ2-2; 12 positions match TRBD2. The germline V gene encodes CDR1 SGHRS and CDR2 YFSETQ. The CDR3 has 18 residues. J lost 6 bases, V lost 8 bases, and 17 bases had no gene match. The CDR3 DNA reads TGCGCCAGTTTCCCGGGACTAGCGGGTGTTGGTTCGGCCGGGGAGCTGTTTTTT. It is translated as CASFPGLAGVGSAGELFF.

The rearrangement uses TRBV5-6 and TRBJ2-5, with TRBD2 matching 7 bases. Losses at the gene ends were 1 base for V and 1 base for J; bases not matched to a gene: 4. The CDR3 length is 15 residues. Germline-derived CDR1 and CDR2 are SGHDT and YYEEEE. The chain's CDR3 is CASSLLTSFQETQYF. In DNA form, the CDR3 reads TGTGCCAGCAGCTTGTTGACTAGCTTCCAAGAGACCCAGTACTTC. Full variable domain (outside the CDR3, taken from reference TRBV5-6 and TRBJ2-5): DAGVTQSPTHLIKTRGQQVTLRCSPKSGHDTVSWYQQALGQGPQFIFQYYEEEERQRGNFPDRFSGHQFPNYSSELNVNALLLGDSALYLCASSLLTSFQETQYFGPGTRLLVL.